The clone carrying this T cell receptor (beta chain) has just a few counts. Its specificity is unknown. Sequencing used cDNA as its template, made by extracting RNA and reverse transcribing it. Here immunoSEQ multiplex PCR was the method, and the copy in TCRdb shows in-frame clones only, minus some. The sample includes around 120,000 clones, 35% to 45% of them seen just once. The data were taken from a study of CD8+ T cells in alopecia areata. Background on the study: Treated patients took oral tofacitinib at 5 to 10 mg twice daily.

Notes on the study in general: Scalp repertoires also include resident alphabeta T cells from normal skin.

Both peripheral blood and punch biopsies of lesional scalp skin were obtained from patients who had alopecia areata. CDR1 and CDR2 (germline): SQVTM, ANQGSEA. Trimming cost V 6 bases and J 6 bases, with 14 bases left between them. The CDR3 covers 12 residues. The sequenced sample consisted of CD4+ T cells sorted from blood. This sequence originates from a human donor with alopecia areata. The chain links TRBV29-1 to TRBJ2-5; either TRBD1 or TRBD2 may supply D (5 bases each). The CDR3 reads CSVQGEIQTQYF. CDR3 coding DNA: TGCAGCGTGCAGGGAGAGATACAGACCCAGTACTTC.